Detailed here is one TCR beta chain. The sample comes from a study of T cell changes during pregnancy in multiple sclerosis. Unmatched junction bases numbered 7, after V lost 6 bases and J lost 2 bases. Germline V gives CDR1 MNHEY, CDR2 SMNVEV (reference sequence). CDR3 length: 15 amino acids. Generated by immunoSEQ multiplex PCR, the TCRdb table keeps only in-frame clones and is missing some. Seen here are roughly 90,000 clones, around 93% observed once, and the top ten hold less than 2.5%. The chain recombines TRBV27 with TRBJ2-7; 10 bases map to TRBD2. Sequenced material: peripheral blood, taken in the third trimester of pregnancy. The sequence was collected from a female donor with multiple sclerosis, enrolled in a pregnancy study. CDR3 bases: TGTGCCAGCAGAGACCGGCTAGCGGGGGCCTACGAGCAGTACTTC. It translates to CASRDRLAGAYEQYF.